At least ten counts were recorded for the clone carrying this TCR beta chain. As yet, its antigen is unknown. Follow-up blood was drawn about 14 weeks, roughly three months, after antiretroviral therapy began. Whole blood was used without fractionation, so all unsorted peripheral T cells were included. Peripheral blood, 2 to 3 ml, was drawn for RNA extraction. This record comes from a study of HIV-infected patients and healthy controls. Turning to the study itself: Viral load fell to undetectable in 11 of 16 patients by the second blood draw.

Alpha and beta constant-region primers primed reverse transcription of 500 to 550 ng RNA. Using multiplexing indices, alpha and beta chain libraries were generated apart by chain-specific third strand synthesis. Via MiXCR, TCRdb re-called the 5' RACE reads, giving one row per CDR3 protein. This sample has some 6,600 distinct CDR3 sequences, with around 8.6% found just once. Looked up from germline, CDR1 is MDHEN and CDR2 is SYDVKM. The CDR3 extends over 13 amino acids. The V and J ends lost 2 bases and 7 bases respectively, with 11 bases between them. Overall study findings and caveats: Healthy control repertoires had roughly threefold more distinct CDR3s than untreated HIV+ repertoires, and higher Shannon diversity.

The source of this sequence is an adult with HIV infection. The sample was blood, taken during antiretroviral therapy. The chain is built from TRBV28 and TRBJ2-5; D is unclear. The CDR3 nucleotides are TGTGCCAGCAGTTTAATTACCTGGGCGACCCAGTACTTC. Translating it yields CASSLITWATQYF.